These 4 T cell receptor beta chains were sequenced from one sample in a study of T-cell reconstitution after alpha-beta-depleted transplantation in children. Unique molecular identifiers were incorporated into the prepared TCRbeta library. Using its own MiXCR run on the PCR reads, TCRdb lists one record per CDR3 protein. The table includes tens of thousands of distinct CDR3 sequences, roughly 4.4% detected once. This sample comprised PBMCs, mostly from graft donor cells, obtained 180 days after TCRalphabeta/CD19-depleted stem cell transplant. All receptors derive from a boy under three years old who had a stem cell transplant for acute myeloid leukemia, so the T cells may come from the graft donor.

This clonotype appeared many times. The CDR3 region has the DNA TGTGCCAGCACGGGTCTAGCGGGGGGTTCCACCTACAATGAGCAGTTCTTC. It specifies CASTGLAGGSTYNEQFF. The chain uses TRBV27 and TRBJ2-1; TRBD2 matches at 11 bases. V lost 7 bases and J lost 2; bases outside the gene matches: 10. CDR3 size: 17 residues. CDR1 and CDR2 (germline): MNHEY, SMNVEV (reference sequence).

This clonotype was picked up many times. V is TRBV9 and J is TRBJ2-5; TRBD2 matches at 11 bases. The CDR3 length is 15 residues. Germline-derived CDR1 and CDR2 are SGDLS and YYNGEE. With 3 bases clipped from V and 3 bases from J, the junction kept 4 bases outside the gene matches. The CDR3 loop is CASSEGTSGKETQYF. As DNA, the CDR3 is TGTGCCAGCAGCGAGGGGACTAGCGGAAAAGAGACCCAGTACTTC. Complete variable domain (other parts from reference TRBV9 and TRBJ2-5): DSGVTQTPKHLITATGQRVTLRCSPRSGDLSVYWYQQSLDQGLQFLIQYYNGEERAKGNILERFSAQQFPDLHSELNLSSLELGDSALYFCASSEGTSGKETQYFGPGTRLLVL.

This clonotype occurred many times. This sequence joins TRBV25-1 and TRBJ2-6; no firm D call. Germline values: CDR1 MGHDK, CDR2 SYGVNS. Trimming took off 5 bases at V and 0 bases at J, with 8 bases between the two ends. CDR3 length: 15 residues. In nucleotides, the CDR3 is TGTGCCAGCAGTCTCAGAAACTCTGGGGCCAACGTCCTGACTTTC. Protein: CASSLRNSGANVLTF.

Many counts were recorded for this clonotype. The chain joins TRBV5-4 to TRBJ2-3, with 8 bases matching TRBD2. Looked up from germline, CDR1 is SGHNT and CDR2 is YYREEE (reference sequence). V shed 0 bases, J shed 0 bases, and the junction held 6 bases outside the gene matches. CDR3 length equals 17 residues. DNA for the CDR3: TGTGCCAGCAGCTTGGCCATCCTAGCGGGTAGCACAGATACGCAGTATTTT. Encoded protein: CASSLAILAGSTDTQYF.